The 9 T cell receptor beta chains below were found in one sample sequenced in a study of blood T cell repertoires in COVID-19. Using immunoSEQ multiplex PCR, the repertoire was profiled, and TCRdb retains in-frame clones only, with some absent. The sample consists of 150,000 to 200,000 clones, 75% to 85% of them appearing once. The sequenced sample consisted of peripheral blood. These receptors came from a human donor in a cohort sampled during active COVID-19.

V gene TRBV2 combines with J gene TRBJ2-1; TRBD2 aligns across 7 bases. Germline values: CDR1 SNHLY, CDR2 FYNNEI. This CDR3 has 14 amino acids. The V and J ends lost 7 bases and 7 bases, in that order; junction bases with no gene match: 10. DNA for the CDR3: TGTGCCAGCACGATTGGCGGGAGTAGGAATGAGCAGTTCTTC. Translation: CASTIGGSRNEQFF. The full variable domain, rest sourced from reference TRBV2 and TRBJ2-1, is EPEVTQTPSHQVTQMGQEVILRCVPISNHLYFYWYRQILGQKVEFLVSFYNNEISEKSEIFDDQFSVERPDGSNFTLKIRSTKLEDSAMYFCASTIGGSRNEQFFGPGTRLTVL.

The chain employs TRBV18 and TRBJ1-5; the match to TRBD1 covers 10 bases. V was clipped by 6 bases and J by 6 bases; unmatched bases: 5. The CDR3 has 14 residues. Looked up from germline, CDR1 is KGHSH and CDR2 is LQKENI. CDR3 nucleotide sequence: TGTGCCAGCTCGGAGGGACAGGGGAGTCAGCCCCAGCATTTT. Protein: CASSEGQGSQPQHF.

The chain employs TRBV11-3 and TRBJ1-1; D possibly corresponds to TRBD1 (5 bases). V dropped 4 bases and J dropped 4 bases, with 10 bases sitting between them. Germline CDR1 and CDR2: SGHNT and YENEEA. CDR3 length: 13 residues. The CDR3 nucleotides read TGTGCCAGCAGCTCGACAGCGACCACTGAAGCTTTCTTT. Its protein product is CASSSTATTEAFF.

The chain is built from TRBV6-6 and TRBJ1-2; TRBD1 matches at 10 bases. V lost 5 bases to trimming and J lost 8 bases; unmatched junction nucleotides: 17. CDR1 is MNHNY, CDR2 SVGAGI, per germline (reference sequence). The CDR3 length is 17 residues. CDR3: CASSLLFPGQGSRGYTF. CDR3 DNA sequence: TGTGCCAGCAGTCTCCTTTTTCCGGGACAGGGGAGTCGGGGCTACACCTTC.

The chain is built from TRBV18 and TRBJ1-5; 8 bases map to TRBD1. V was clipped by 3 bases and J by 6 bases; unmatched bases: 4. The germline V gene encodes CDR1 KGHSH and CDR2 LQKENI. CDR3 length: 14 amino acids. In DNA, the CDR3 is TGTGCCAGCTCACCCGGACAGGGTTCTCAGCCCCAGCATTTT. It is translated as CASSPGQGSQPQHF.

This chain joins TRBV4-3 and TRBJ1-2; possible D gene TRBD1, 5 bases. V lost 3 bases and J lost 5, with 16 bases in between. This CDR3 spans 15 amino acids. CDR1 and CDR2 (germline): LGHNA, YSLEER. The CDR3 DNA reads as TGCGCCAGCAGCCAGACGACCCTGGCAGGGTATGGCTACACCTTC. It yields the protein CASSQTTLAGYGYTF.

The chain recombines TRBV9 with TRBJ1-3, with 10 bases lining up with TRBD1. V gave up 3 bases and J gave up 5 bases; unmatched junction bases: 17. The CDR3 is 19 amino acids. CDR1 is SGDLS and CDR2 is YYNGEE in the germline V gene. The CDR3 reads CASSAGQGETRTGRNTIYF. In DNA form, the CDR3 reads TGTGCCAGCAGCGCCGGACAGGGGGAGACGCGAACCGGGAGAAACACCATATATTTT.

CDR3 coding DNA: TGTGCCAGCAGTGGAACACAGGGAGTCGGGCAGTACTTC. Residues: CASSGTQGVGQYF. This chain uses TRBV12-3 or TRBV12-4 with TRBJ2-7; TRBD1 is a possible D gene (6 bases). This CDR3 is built from 13 residues. V lost 5 bases and J 9 bases, leaving 17 bases between the germline ends.

V gene TRBV7-9 combines with J gene TRBJ2-7; D is uncertain. CDR1 and CDR2 (germline): SEHNR, FQNEAQ (reference sequence). This CDR3 is 13 amino acids long. Between the trimmed V and J ends, which lost 0 bases and 4 bases, there was a span of 7 bases. The CDR3 protein is CASSLASLYEQYF. CDR3 sequence (DNA): TGTGCCAGCAGCTTAGCGAGTTTGTACGAGCAGTACTTC.